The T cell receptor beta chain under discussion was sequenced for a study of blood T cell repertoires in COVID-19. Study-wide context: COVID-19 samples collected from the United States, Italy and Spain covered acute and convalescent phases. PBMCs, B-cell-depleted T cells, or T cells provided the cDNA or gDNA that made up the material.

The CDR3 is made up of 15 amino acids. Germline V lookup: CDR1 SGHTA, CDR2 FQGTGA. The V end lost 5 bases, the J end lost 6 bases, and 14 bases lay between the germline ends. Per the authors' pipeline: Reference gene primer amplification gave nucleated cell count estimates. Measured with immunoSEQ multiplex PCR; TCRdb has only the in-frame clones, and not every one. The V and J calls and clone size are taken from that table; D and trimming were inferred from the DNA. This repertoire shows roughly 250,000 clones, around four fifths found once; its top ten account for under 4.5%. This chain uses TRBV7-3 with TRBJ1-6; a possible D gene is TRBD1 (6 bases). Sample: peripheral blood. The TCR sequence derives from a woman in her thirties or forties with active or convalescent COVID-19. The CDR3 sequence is CASSPGTTGNSPLHF. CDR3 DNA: TGTGCCAGCAGCCCCGGGACAACCGGTAATTCACCCCTCCACTTT.